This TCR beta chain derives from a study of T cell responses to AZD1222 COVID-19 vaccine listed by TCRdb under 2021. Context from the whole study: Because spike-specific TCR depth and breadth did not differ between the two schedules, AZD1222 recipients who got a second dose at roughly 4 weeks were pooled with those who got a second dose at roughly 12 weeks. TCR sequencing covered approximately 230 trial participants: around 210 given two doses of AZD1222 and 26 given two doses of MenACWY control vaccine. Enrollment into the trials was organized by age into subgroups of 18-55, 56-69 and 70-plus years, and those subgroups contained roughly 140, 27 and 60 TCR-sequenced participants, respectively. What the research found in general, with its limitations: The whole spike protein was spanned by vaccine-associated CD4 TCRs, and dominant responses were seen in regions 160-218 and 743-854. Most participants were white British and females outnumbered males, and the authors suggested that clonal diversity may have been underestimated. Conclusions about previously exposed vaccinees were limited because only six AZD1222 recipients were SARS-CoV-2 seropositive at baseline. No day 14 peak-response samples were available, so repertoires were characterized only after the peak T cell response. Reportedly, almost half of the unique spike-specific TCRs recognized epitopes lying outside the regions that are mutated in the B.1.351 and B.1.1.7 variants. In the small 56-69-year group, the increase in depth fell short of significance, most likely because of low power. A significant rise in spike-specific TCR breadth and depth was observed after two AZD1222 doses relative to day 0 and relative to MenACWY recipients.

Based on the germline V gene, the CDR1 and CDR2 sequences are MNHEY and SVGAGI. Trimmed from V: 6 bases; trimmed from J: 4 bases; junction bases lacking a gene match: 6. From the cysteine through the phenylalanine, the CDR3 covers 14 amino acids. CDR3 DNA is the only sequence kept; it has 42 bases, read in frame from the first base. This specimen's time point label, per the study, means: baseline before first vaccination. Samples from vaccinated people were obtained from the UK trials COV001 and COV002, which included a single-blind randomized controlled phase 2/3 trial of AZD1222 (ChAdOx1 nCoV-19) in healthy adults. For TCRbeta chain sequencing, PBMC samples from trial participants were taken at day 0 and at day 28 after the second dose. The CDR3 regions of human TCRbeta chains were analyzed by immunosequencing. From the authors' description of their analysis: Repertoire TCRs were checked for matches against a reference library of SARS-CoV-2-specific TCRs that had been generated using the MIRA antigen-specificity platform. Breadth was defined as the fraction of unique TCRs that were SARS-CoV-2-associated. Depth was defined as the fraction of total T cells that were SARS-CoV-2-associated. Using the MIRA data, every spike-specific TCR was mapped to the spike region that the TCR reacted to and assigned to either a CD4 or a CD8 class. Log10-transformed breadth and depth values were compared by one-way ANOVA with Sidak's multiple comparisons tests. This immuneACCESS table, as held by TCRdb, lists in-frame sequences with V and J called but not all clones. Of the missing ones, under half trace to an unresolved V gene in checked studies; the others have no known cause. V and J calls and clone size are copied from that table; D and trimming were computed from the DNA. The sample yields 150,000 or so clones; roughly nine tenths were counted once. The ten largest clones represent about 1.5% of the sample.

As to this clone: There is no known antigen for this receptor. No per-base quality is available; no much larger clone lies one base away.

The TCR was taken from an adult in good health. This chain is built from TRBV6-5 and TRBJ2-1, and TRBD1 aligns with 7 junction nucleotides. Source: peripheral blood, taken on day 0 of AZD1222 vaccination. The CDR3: CASRRQGVYNEQFF. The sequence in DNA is TGTGCCAGCAGACGACAGGGCGTTTACAATGAGCAGTTCTTC.